This TCR beta chain originates from a study of blood T cell repertoires in COVID-19 (dated by TCRdb to the early 2020s). With regard to the full study: Samples covering the acute and convalescent phases of COVID-19 were provided by collaborators in the United States, Italy and Spain. Sample metadata almost always included a de-identified subject ID, COVID-19 status, age in years and sex. The dataset comprised deeply sampled blood TCRbeta repertoires from subjects exposed to, actively infected with, or recovered from COVID-19. The material from the prospective study consisted of cDNA or gDNA derived from T cells, B-cell-depleted T cells, or PBMCs. Samples came from the ongoing ImmuneRACE study (first 160 participants) plus 1,254 subjects from 6 global collaborators. Where HLA class I and class II types were available, the types were taken from metadata supplied by the sample provider, not from assay-based typing. The repertoires were released in a freely available public database intended as a resource for research on the immune response to SARS-CoV-2. Study-wide findings and limitations: Clinical and demographic metadata were provided uncurated, with the amount varying by source and participant.

Including cysteine and phenylalanine, the CDR3 has 15 amino acids. The entry retains the CDR3 DNA only, 45 bases that are in frame from base 1. At the junction V is shortened by 0 bases and J by 4 bases; bases outside the gene matches: 4. Looking up the germline V gene yields CDR1 SGHRS and CDR2 YFSETQ. Participants in the prospective study were aged about 18 to 89 years, lived in 20 to 25 United States geographic areas, and enrolled through a virtual design. In the prospective study, participants were assigned to cohorts based on the clinical history participants reported in a screening survey and a study questionnaire. In the prospective study, mobile phlebotomists collected whole blood, serum and a nasopharyngeal or oropharyngeal swab from each participant. Additional blood draws and questionnaires over a 2-month period could optionally be provided by prospective study participants. Blood samples from the prospective study were shipped frozen or at room temperature prior to DNA extraction.

TCRbeta CDR3 regions were amplified from genomic DNA by means of the immunoSEQ Assay, a bias-controlled multiplex PCR. On the authors' methods: The number of nucleated cells in each sample was estimated from the amplification of reference gene primers within the assay. Sequence reads were collapsed and filtered to measure the absolute abundance of every unique TCRbeta CDR3 rearrangement. For each sample, productive Simpson clonality was calculated by taking the square root of Simpson's diversity index across productive rearrangements. Not all clones reach the TCRdb copy of this immuneACCESS table, which keeps in-frame sequences only. Checked studies attribute under half of the gap to unresolved V genes and leave the rest unexplained. V and J calls and clone size come straight from that table; D and trimming were deduced from the DNA. The sample table records about 200,000 clones; approximately 81% of these occur just once. The ten largest clonotypes hold approximately 9% of the sample.

Turning to this clone: The antigen this receptor binds is unknown. There are no base qualities to consult, and no much larger clone falls within one base.

The material sequenced was PBMCs or T cells enriched from blood (not recorded which). The chain employs TRBV5-1 and TRBJ1-3; TRBD1 matches 7 bases in the middle. The TCR comes from a woman aged 45-59 years with acute COVID-19. The CDR3 reads CASSLGDSGGNTIYF. The nucleotide sequence is given as TGCGCCAGCAGCTTGGGGGACAGTGGAGGAAACACCATATATTTT. Supplemented by the reference TRBV5-1 and TRBJ1-3 proteins around the CDR3, the complete variable domain is KAGVTQTPRYLIKTRGQQVTLSCSPISGHRSVSWYQQTPGQGLQFLFEYFSETQRNKGNFPGRFSGRQFSNSRSEMNVSTLELGDSALYLCASSLGDSGGNTIYFGEGSWLTVV.